The 17 T cell receptor beta chains in this list originate from one sample, sequenced in a study of human T cells and chemical hapten exposure (dated by TCRdb to the early 2020s). The library was obtained by RACE. TCRdb names NextSeq 500 as the instrument used. TCRdb took the public reads, trimmed them with fastp at Q25, ran MiXCR for clone calling and kept in-frame beta chains. Rows with a matching CDR3 protein are joined into one entry that keeps the most common DNA and genes. The sample table contains about 48,000 distinct CDR3 sequences; only one count was recorded for 8% to 10% of them. Together, the top ten hold about 15% of the sample. In the paper's terms, the time point label means: patch test 3, about 24 weeks after DPC sensitization. The sample's treatment or condition label is to be understood as: therapeutic diphenylcyclopropenone sensitization with weekly scalp DPC. The sequencing used whole blood, collected in connection with sensitization to the hapten diphenylcyclopropenone (DPC). All receptors derive from a woman aged 40-49 years with alopecia areata. Some clones in this sample may be carry-over from other donors' samples.

This clonotype was observed many times. This sequence joins TRBV4-3 and TRBJ2-2; D is perhaps TRBD2 (5 bases). V was clipped by 3 bases and J by 4 bases, with 12 bases between them. The CDR3 is made up of 15 amino acids. Germline V CDR1 and CDR2: LGHNA, YSLEER. CDR3 residues: CASSHDWRATGELFF. The DNA for the CDR3 is TGCGCCAGCAGCCATGACTGGCGGGCCACCGGGGAGCTGTTTTTT.

The genes are TRBV20-1 and TRBJ2-5; TRBD2 agrees at 10 bases. The CDR3 is made up of 16 amino acids. Per the germline V gene, CDR1 is DFQATT and CDR2 is SNEGSKA (reference sequence). Unmatched junction bases numbered 11, after V lost 3 bases and J lost 4 bases. The chain's CDR3 is CSARSLGAGGRETQYF. As DNA, the CDR3 is TGCAGTGCTAGGTCTTTAGGAGCGGGGGGGAGAGAGACCCAGTACTTC.

This clonotype was detected many times. The chain couples TRBV6-4 to TRBJ2-1; 8 positions match TRBD1. CDR1 MRHNA and CDR2 SNTAGT come from the germline V gene. This CDR3 has 13 amino acids. The J segment lost 9 bases and the V segment lost 0 bases, leaving 1 base of the junction unmatched. CDR3 nucleotides: TGTGCCAGCAGTGACTCTGACAGGGGTGAGCAGTTCTTC. It yields the protein CASSDSDRGEQFF.

A few counts support this clonotype. V and J are TRBV14 and TRBJ2-3, with unresolved D. Trimming stripped 5 bases from V and 5 bases from J, with 2 bases between. Germline values: CDR1 SGHDN, CDR2 FVKESK. CDR3 length: 10 amino acids. CDR3 loop: CASSGDTQYF. The CDR3 nucleotides read TGTGCCAGCAGCGGAGATACGCAGTATTTT.

This clonotype showed up many times. The V and J genes are TRBV12-3 or TRBV12-4 and TRBJ1-1; D is uncertain. The V and J ends lost 0 bases and 4 bases respectively, with 12 bases between them. The CDR3 covers 15 residues. As DNA, the CDR3 is TGTGCCAGCAGTTTAGCCCGGGCTGTGCCCACTGAAGCTTTCTTT. This sequence encodes CASSLARAVPTEAFF.

This clonotype was observed a handful of times. Mismatch with germline at one junction end may stem from a read error. The V gene is TRBV4-1, the J gene TRBJ2-1; 10 bases are shared with TRBD2. The CDR3 is 16 residues long. Per the germline V gene, CDR1 is MGHRA and CDR2 is YSYEKL. This CDR3 is CASSQEERGGYYEQFF. In nucleotides, the CDR3 is TGCGCCAGCAGCCAAGAAGAGCGGGGGGGCTACTATGAGCAGTTCTTC.

This sequence joins TRBV20-1 and TRBJ1-1; D call uncertain. Germline V gene lookup returns CDR1 DFQATT and CDR2 SNEGSKA (reference sequence). V lost 1 base, J lost 3 bases, and 6 bases lay in between. The CDR3 contains 12 residues. The CDR3 reads CSARVTDTEAFF. As DNA, the CDR3 is TGCAGTGCTAGAGTAACGGACACTGAAGCTTTCTTT.

In its sample, this clonotype was seen a few times. CDR3 nucleotide sequence: TGTGCCAGCAGCTCGGGATCTCCGGGAAGTGAGCAGTTCTTC. Its translation: CASSSGSPGSEQFF. This chain links TRBV7-3 with TRBJ2-1; TRBD2 is a possible D gene (5 bases). V was shortened by 4 bases and J by 9 bases, with 16 bases between the two germline ends. CDR1 is SGHTA and CDR2 is FQGTGA in the germline V gene. The CDR3 consists of 14 residues.

This clonotype was seen repeatedly, ten times or more. This chain links TRBV11-2 with TRBJ1-4, with 7 positions matching TRBD1. V was pared by 5 bases and J by 8 bases, with 14 bases of the junction left unmatched. The CDR3 extends over 16 amino acids. The germline gives CDR1 SGHAT, CDR2 FQNNGV. The CDR3 bases are TGTGCCAGCAGCGCGGGAACAGGGGATAGGGAGGAAAAACTGTTTTTT. Amino acid sequence: CASSAGTGDREEKLFF. The entire variable domain, with the rest obtained from reference TRBV11-2 and TRBJ1-4, is as follows: EAGVAQSPRYKIIEKRQSVAFWCNPISGHATLYWYQQILGQGPKLLIQFQNNGVVDDSQLPKDRFSAERLKGVDSTLKIQPAKLEDSAVYLCASSAGTGDREEKLFFGSGTQLSVL.

This clonotype came up many times. The chain has TRBV7-7 and TRBJ1-1; TRBD1 is a possible D gene (6 bases). The CDR3 has 13 residues. Trimming removed 5 bases from V and 1 base from J, with 8 bases in between. CDR1 SSHAT and CDR2 FNYEAQ come from the germline V gene (reference sequence). CDR3 bases: TGTGCCAGCAGCCAGGGGTGGAACACTGAAGCTTTCTTT. Translated, it gives CASSQGWNTEAFF.

This chain connects TRBV5-6 to TRBJ1-1; a weak D match, TRBD1 (6 bases). V lost 6 bases to trimming and J lost 4 bases, with 16 bases between them. The CDR3 has 14 amino acids. Germline loops: CDR1 SGHDT, CDR2 YYEEEE. DNA of the CDR3: TGTGCCAGCACAGGTGCATCAGGGGTCACTGAAGCTTTCTTT. Protein product: CASTGASGVTEAFF.

The chain has TRBV7-2 and TRBJ2-7; 8 bases fit TRBD1. Germline CDR1 SGHTA, CDR2 FQGNSA. The length of the CDR3 is 15 residues. Germline trimming cut 0 bases from V and 1 base from J; bases unmatched to any gene: 2. CDR3 bases: TGTGCCAGCAGCTTAGCGCGGGACAGGTCCTACGAGCAGTACTTC. It specifies CASSLARDRSYEQYF.

This clonotype was seen more than once but under ten times. V is TRBV7-2 and J is TRBJ1-5; TRBD1 agrees at 7 bases. The CDR3 totals 13 residues. V gave up 4 bases and J gave up 8 bases; unmatched junction bases: 5. Per germline, CDR1 SGHTA and CDR2 FQGNSA. The CDR3 region has the DNA TGTGCCAGCAGCTCAGACAGGGCTAAGCCCCAGCATTTT. This sequence encodes CASSSDRAKPQHF.

This CDR3 is CASRSQRQETQYF. The CDR3 region has the DNA TGTGCCAGCAGGTCACAGAGGCAAGAGACCCAGTACTTC. This chain uses TRBV28 with TRBJ2-5; D is uncertain. The germline V and J ends were trimmed by 6 bases and 2 bases, with 10 bases remaining between them. The CDR3 has 13 amino acids. The germline V gene has CDR1 MDHEN and CDR2 SYDVKM. Full variable domain (rest looked up from reference TRBV28 and TRBJ2-5): DVKVTQSSRYLVKRTGEKVFLECVQDMDHENMFWYRQDPGLGLRLIYFSYDVKMKEKGDIPEGYSVSREKKERFSLILESASTNQTSMYLCASRSQRQETQYFGPGTRLLVL.

This clonotype was recorded many times. CDR3 in DNA: TGTGCCAGCAGCCGTACAGAGAACACTGAAGCTTTCTTT. Its protein is CASSRTENTEAFF. This chain connects TRBV6-5 to TRBJ1-1, with D uncertain. With 6 bases removed from V and 1 base from J, the gap between germline ends came to 9 bases. The CDR3 contains 13 residues. Germline V gene sequence: CDR1 MNHEY, CDR2 SVGAGI.

This clonotype was detected only a few times. The rearrangement links TRBV4-3 to TRBJ2-7; no definite D call. CDR3 length: 14 residues. CDR1 is LGHNA and CDR2 is YSLEER in the germline V gene. V lost 1 base, J lost 6 bases, and 13 bases lay in between. The CDR3, as DNA: TGCGCCAGCAGCCAAGTCTCCTCCTTGGGCGAGCAGTACTTC. As protein: CASSQVSSLGEQYF.

This clonotype was detected a few times. V is TRBV4-1 and J is TRBJ2-7; no clear D gene. Trimming cost V 0 bases and J 5 bases, with 14 bases left between them. CDR1 is MGHRA and CDR2 is YSYEKL in the germline V gene. This CDR3 is built from 15 residues. This CDR3 is CASSQDGEWVDEQYF. CDR3 nucleotides: TGCGCCAGCAGCCAAGACGGTGAATGGGTGGACGAGCAGTACTTC.